Many counts were recorded for the clone carrying this TCR beta chain. What it binds is not known. The sample comes from a study of Graves' ophthalmopathy and Graves' hyperthyroidism. Beta-chain TCR CDR3 regions were amplified from RNA transcripts. After a first-round RT-PCR with HTBI primers, a second-round multiplex PCR was run. TCRdb redid the calling of the multiplex PCR reads with MiXCR, one entry per CDR3 protein. The data show fewer than 600,000 distinct CDR3 sequences, with roughly an eighth seen just once and over 8% held by the top ten. The CDR3 is 13 amino acids. V lost 5 bases and J 4 bases, leaving 10 bases between the germline ends. Findings of the study overall: Blood contained most expanded thyroid clonotypes exceeding 0.001 frequency.

Sequencing was done on a sample of blood. The chain carries TRBV12-3 or TRBV12-4 and TRBJ2-3; maybe TRBD2 (6 bases). The TCR comes from a woman in her twenties or thirties with Graves' ophthalmopathy. The CDR3 here is CASSLGGADTQYF. The CDR3 bases are TGTGCCAGCAGTCTCGGAGGGGCAGATACGCAGTATTTT.